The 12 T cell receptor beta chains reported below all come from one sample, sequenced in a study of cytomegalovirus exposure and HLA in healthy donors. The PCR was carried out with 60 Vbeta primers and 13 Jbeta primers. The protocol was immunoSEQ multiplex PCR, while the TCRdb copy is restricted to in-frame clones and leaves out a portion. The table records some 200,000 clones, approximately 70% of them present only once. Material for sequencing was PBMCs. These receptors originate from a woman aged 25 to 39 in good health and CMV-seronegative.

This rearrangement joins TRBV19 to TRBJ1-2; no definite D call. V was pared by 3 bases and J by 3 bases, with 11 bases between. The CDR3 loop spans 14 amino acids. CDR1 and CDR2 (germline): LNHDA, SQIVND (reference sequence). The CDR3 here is CASSISDIDYGYTF. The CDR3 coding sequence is TGTGCCAGTAGTATCTCAGATATCGACTATGGCTACACCTTC.

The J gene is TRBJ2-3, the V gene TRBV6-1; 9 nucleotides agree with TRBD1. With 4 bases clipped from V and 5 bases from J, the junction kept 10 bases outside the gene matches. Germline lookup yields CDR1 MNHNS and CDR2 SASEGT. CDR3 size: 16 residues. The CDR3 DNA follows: TGTGCCAGCAGTGTCGGGACAGGGAGGGTAAGAGATACGCAGTATTTT. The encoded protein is CASSVGTGRVRDTQYF.

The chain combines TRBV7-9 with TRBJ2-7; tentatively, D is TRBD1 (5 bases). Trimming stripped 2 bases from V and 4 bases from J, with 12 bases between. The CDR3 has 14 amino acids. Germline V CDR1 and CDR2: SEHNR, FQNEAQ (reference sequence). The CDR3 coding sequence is TGTGCCAGCAGCTTAACGGCAGGGTTGTACGAGCAGTACTTC. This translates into CASSLTAGLYEQYF.

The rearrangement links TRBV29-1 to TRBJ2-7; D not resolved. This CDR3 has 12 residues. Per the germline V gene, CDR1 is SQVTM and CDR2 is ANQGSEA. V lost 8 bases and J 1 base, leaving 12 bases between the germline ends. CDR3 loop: CSPDSPSYEQYF. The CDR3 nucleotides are TGCAGCCCAGACTCTCCATCCTACGAGCAGTACTTC.

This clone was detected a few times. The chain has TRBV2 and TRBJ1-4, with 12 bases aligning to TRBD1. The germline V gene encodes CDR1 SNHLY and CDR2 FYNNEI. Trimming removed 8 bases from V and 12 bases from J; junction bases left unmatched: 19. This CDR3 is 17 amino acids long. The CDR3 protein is CASRLRGQGALPNELFF. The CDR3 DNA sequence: TGTGCCAGCCGCCTCAGGGGACAGGGGGCGCTTCCAAACGAACTGTTTTTT.

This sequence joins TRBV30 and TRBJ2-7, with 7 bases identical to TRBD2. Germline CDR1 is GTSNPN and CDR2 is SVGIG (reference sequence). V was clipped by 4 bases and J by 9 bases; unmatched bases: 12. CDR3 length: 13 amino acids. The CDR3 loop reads CAWNALAAGRQYF. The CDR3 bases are TGTGCCTGGAATGCGCTAGCGGCGGGCCGGCAGTACTTC.

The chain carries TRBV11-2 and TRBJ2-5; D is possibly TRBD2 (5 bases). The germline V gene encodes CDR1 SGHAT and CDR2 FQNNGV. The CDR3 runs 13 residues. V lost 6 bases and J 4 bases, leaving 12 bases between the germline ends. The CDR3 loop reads CASSPGIIETQYF. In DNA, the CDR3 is TGTGCCAGCAGTCCCGGGATAATAGAGACCCAGTACTTC.

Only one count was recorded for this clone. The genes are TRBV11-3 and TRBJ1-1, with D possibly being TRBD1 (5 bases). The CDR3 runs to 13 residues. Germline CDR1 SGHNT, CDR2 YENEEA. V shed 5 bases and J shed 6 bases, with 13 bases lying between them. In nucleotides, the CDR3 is TGTGCCAGCAGCGCGCTCACAGGAGCTGAAGCTTTCTTT. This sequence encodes CASSALTGAEAFF.

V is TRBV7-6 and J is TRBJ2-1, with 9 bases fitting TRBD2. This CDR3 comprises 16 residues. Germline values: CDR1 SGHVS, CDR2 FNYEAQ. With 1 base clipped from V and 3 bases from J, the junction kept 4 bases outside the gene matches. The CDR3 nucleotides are TGTGCCAGCAGCTTAGATATAGCGGGGGACTACAATGAGCAGTTCTTC. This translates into CASSLDIAGDYNEQFF. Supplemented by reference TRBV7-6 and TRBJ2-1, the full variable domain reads GAGVSQSPRYKVTKRGQDVALRCDPISGHVSLYWYRQALGQGPEFLTYFNYEAQQDKSGLPNDRFSAERPEGSISTLTIQRTEQRDSAMYRCASSLDIAGDYNEQFFGPGTRLTVL.

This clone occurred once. The CDR3 bases are TGCGCCAGCAGTCAATTACAGGGGACGGCTGGGGCCAACGTCCTGACTTTC. This sequence encodes CASSQLQGTAGANVLTF. The genes are TRBV23-1 and TRBJ2-6; 7 positions match TRBD1. Being an ORF, TRBV23-1 has a function that is uncertain. J was trimmed by 2 bases and V by 1 base; bases with no gene match: 5. The CDR3 consists of 17 residues.

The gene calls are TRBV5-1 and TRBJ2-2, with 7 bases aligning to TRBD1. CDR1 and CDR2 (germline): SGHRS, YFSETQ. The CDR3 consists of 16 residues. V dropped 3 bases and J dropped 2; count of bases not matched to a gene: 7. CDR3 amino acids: CASSWTGTVNTGELFF. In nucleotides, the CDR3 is TGCGCCAGCAGCTGGACCGGGACAGTCAACACCGGGGAGCTGTTTTTT.

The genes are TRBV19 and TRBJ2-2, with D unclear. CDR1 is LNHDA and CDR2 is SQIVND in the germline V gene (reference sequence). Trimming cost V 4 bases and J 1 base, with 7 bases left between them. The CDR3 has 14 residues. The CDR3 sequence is CASSTQKNTGELFF. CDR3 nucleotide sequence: TGTGCCAGTAGTACCCAGAAGAACACCGGGGAGCTGTTTTTT.